This entry lists 15 T cell receptor beta chains sequenced from one sample in a study of T-cell memory formation after mild COVID-19. TCRdb used MiXCR to reprocess the 5' RACE reads, holding one entry per CDR3 protein. The profile shows 300,000 to 350,000 distinct CDR3 sequences, approximately 12% of them singletons. The sample was PBMCs or a T cell subset sorted from them (not recorded which). These TCRs come from a man aged 18 to 29 who had mild COVID-19 (a few samples of this study predate the infection). Cell type and time point are not known.

This chain uses TRBV11-3 with TRBJ2-3; tentatively, D is TRBD1 or TRBD2 (5 bases each). The CDR3 has 15 residues. V lost 5 bases and J 4 bases, leaving 16 bases between the germline ends. Germline lookup yields CDR1 SGHNT and CDR2 YENEEA. The CDR3 nucleotides are TGTGCCAGCAGCCCTGGGACCGCGGCAGCAGATACGCAGTATTTT. Translated: CASSPGTAAADTQYF.

At least ten counts were recorded for this clonotype. J is TRBJ2-1 and V is TRBV7-8; D perhaps matches TRBD1 (6 bases). Germline V gene sequence: CDR1 SGHVS, CDR2 FQNEAQ. The CDR3 is 16 residues long. The V gene lost 5 bases and the J gene lost 5 bases, with 19 bases spanning the gap. Written as DNA, the CDR3 is TGTGCCAGCAGCCAGACGCGGACAGCTGATCACAATGAGCAGTTCTTC. Amino acid sequence: CASSQTRTADHNEQFF.

This clonotype was seen only a few times. The chain carries TRBV5-1 and TRBJ2-1; 7 positions agree with TRBD2. CDR3 length: 14 amino acids. Germline V gives CDR1 SGHRS, CDR2 YFSETQ. V lost 4 bases and J lost 6; bases outside the gene matches: 7. The chain's CDR3 is CASSPGEGTNEQFF. The CDR3 DNA reads TGCGCCAGCAGCCCCGGGGAGGGTACCAATGAGCAGTTCTTC.

The V call is TRBV7-2, the J call TRBJ1-6, with D tentatively TRBD1 (5 bases). Trimming left V 3 bases short and J 6 bases short, with 9 bases between. Germline V gives CDR1 SGHTA, CDR2 FQGNSA. This CDR3 has 14 amino acids. The CDR3 loop is CASSLGLSNSPLHF. CDR3 in DNA: TGTGCCAGCAGCTTGGGACTGTCTAATTCACCCCTCCACTTT.

This clonotype was counted between two and nine times. The V call is TRBV6-5, the J call TRBJ1-2, with D possibly TRBD1 on 5 matching bases. V was clipped by 6 bases and J by 6 bases, with 11 bases between them. Germline values: CDR1 MNHEY, CDR2 SVGAGI. This CDR3 is 12 amino acids long. CDR3 coding DNA: TGTGCCAGCAGGCAGTTGGGGGATGGCTACACCTTC. It codes for CASRQLGDGYTF.

This clonotype was found a few times. The rearrangement joins TRBV6-1 to TRBJ1-5; a weak D match, TRBD1 (5 bases). The CDR3 is 13 amino acids. Germline CDR1 and CDR2: MNHNS and SASEGT. Between the trimmed V and J ends, which lost 0 bases and 9 bases, there was a span of 9 bases. The CDR3 DNA follows: TGTGCCAGCAGTGAAGCTACCGGGGGGCCCCAGCATTTT. Translation: CASSEATGGPQHF.

This clonotype was seen more than once but under ten times. The chain combines TRBV27 with TRBJ2-3; 10 bases are shared with TRBD2. With 6 bases clipped from V and 4 bases from J, the junction kept 22 bases outside the gene matches. Per the germline V gene, CDR1 is MNHEY and CDR2 is SMNVEV (reference sequence). This CDR3 spans 20 amino acids. The CDR3 loop is CASSSRHRLAGFGFSDTQYF. The CDR3 DNA sequence: TGTGCCAGCAGCTCCCGGCACCGACTAGCGGGCTTCGGATTTTCAGATACGCAGTATTTT.

This clonotype occurred many times. This CDR3 reads CAISGGVAGGHEQFF. The DNA for the CDR3 is TGTGCCATCAGTGGAGGAGTAGCGGGGGGGCATGAGCAGTTCTTC. V is TRBV10-3 and J is TRBJ2-1, with 11 bases lining up with TRBD2. The CDR3 covers 15 residues. Germline lookup yields CDR1 ENHRY and CDR2 SYGVKD. V was pared by 4 bases and J by 8 bases, with 7 bases of the junction left unmatched.

V is TRBV6-5 and J is TRBJ1-5; D ambiguous. V was cut by 2 bases and J by 4 bases, with 9 bases left in between. Germline V CDR1 and CDR2: MNHEY, SVGAGI. CDR3 length: 14 amino acids. CDR3 in DNA: TGTGCCAGCAGTTACCTCGGACTAAATCAGCCCCAGCATTTT. Protein: CASSYLGLNQPQHF.

This rearrangement joins TRBV20-1 to TRBJ2-3; D is unclear. The V gene's germline CDR1 is DFQATT and CDR2 SNEGSKA (reference sequence). The CDR3 extends over 13 amino acids. CDR3 residues: CSPKGRGTDTQYF. CDR3 sequence (DNA): TGCAGCCCAAAAGGCCGGGGCACAGATACGCAGTATTTT.

The chain carries TRBV4-2 and TRBJ2-3; D is perhaps TRBD2 (6 bases). Germline values: CDR1 LGHNA, CDR2 YNFKEQ. The CDR3 runs 14 residues. Deletions cut 1 base from V and 3 bases from J, with 8 bases between. The CDR3 loop reads CASSQGGTTDTQYF. The CDR3 DNA follows: TGTGCCAGCAGCCAAGGAGGGACTACAGATACGCAGTATTTT.

J is TRBJ2-1 and V is TRBV12-3 or TRBV12-4; TRBD2 matches 8 bases. V lost 6 bases and J lost 8; bases outside the gene matches: 6. The CDR3 covers 13 residues. The chain's CDR3 is CASSRGGADEQFF. The CDR3 coding sequence is TGTGCCAGCAGCCGGGGGGGGGCGGATGAGCAGTTCTTC.

CDR3 DNA sequence: TGTGCCAGCAGCGCGGGGATGAACCAGCCCCAGCATTTT. Translated: CASSAGMNQPQHF. J is TRBJ1-5 and V is TRBV5-6; D uncertain. The length of the CDR3 is 13 residues. The germline CDR1 and CDR2 sequences are SGHDT and YYEEEE. Trimming removed 4 bases at V and 7 bases at J, with 12 bases between. Full variable domain (outside the CDR3, taken from reference TRBV5-6 and TRBJ1-5): DAGVTQSPTHLIKTRGQQVTLRCSPKSGHDTVSWYQQALGQGPQFIFQYYEEEERQRGNFPDRFSGHQFPNYSSELNVNALLLGDSALYLCASSAGMNQPQHFGDGTRLSIL.

This clonotype was counted a few times. V usage is TRBV11-2 and J usage is TRBJ2-3; the match to TRBD2 covers 10 bases. The CDR3 is made up of 16 amino acids. The V segment lost 8 bases and the J segment 7 bases; nucleotides outside the gene matches: 15. Germline values: CDR1 SGHAT, CDR2 FQNNGV. The CDR3 loop reads CASAYSGGPPRHTQYF. The DNA of the CDR3 is TGTGCCAGCGCATATAGCGGGGGGCCCCCAAGGCATACGCAGTATTTT.

CDR3 sequence reads: CSAREWGWEQPQHF. CDR3 nucleotide sequence: TGCAGTGCTAGGGAATGGGGATGGGAACAGCCCCAGCATTTT. V usage is TRBV20-1 and J usage is TRBJ1-5; D gene ambiguous. V lost 3 bases to trimming and J lost 7 bases, with 16 bases between them. The CDR3 extends over 14 amino acids. CDR1 DFQATT and CDR2 SNEGSKA come from the germline V gene (reference sequence).